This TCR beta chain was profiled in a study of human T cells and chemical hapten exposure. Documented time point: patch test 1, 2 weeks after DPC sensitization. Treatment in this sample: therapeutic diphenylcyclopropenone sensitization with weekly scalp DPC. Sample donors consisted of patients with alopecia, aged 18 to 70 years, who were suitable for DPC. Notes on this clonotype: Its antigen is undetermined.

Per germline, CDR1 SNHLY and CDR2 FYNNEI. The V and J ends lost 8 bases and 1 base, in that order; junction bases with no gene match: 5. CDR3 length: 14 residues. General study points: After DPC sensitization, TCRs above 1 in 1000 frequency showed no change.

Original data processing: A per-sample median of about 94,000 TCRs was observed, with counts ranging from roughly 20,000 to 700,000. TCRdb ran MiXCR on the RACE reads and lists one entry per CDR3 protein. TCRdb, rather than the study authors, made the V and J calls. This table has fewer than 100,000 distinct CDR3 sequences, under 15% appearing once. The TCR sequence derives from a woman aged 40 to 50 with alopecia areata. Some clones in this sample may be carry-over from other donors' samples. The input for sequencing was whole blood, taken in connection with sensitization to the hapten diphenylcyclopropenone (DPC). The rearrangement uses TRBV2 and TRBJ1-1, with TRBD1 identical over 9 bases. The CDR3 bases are TGTGCCAGCGTGTTGGACAGGGGGAACACTGAAGCTTTCTTT. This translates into CASVLDRGNTEAFF.